This T cell receptor beta chain was profiled in a study of regulatory T cells in long-lasting Graves disease. Study overall: Freshly diagnosed Graves' patients had used antithyroid drugs for under 3 months.

Germline loops: CDR1 SGHTA, CDR2 FQGNSA. The CDR3 covers 13 residues. Study conclusions and caveats: The sample size was small, and this may have reduced accuracy. Patients with persistent disease shared 2,741 public clonotypes, outpacing the roughly 1,000 shared by new patients.

Ten or more counts support this clonotype. Its antigen remains unknown. One junction end disagrees with the germline gene, perhaps due to a read error. This sample's time point: newly diagnosed GD, antithyroid drugs for less than 3 months. RNA from PBMCs was the source of the TCR library. For TCR beta, libraries came from iRepertoire HTBI primers and Arm-PCR of CDR3 regions. TCRdb recomputed calls from the multiplex PCR reads with MiXCR, one row per CDR3 protein. In the table there are under 300,000 distinct CDR3 sequences, approximately 20% of which are singletons. This material consisted of peripheral blood mononuclear cells (PBMCs), taken at new diagnosis, from a patient treated with antithyroid drugs. This clonotype was sampled from a female donor with Graves disease. V and J are TRBV7-2 and TRBJ2-2, with D hard to call. This CDR3 is CASSQVSGGELFF. The CDR3 nucleotides are TGCGCCAGCAGCCAAGTTTCCGGCGGGGAGCTGTTTTTT. The whole variable domain, filled in from reference TRBV7-2 and TRBJ2-2, reads GAGVSQSPSNKVTEKGKDVELRCDPISGHTALYWYRQSLGQGLEFLIYFQGNSAPDKSGLPSDRFSAERTGGSVSTLTIQRTQQEDSAVYLCASSQVSGGELFFGEGSRLTVL.